A selection of T cell receptor beta chains follows, all from one sample in a study of memory CD4+ T cells and cytomegalovirus serostatus. Measured with immunoSEQ multiplex PCR; TCRdb has only the in-frame clones, and not every one. The data hold approximately 70,000 clones, with more than 75% observed a single time. Sequencing was carried out using memory CD4+ T cells from blood. All receptors come from an adult in good health and CMV-seropositive. Each CDR3 is given with its conserved first and last residue. A D gene is named only where the DNA matches it firmly.

>TRBV29-1|TRBJ2-7|.|15
CSVDLGRDSTYEQYF
>TRBV18|TRBJ2-7|.|13
CASSPLPDSEQYF
>TRBV5-5|TRBJ1-5|.|15
CASSQEPGDNQPQHF
>TRBV4-1|TRBJ1-4|TRBD1|16
CASSQEGTAGREKLFF
>TRBV5-6|TRBJ2-1|.|12
CASSLVRDEQFF
>TRBV7-9|TRBJ1-5|.|15
CASSPSGTLNQPQHF
>TRBV6-5|TRBJ1-1|.|15
CASSYHTDQNTEAFF
>TRBV5-4|TRBJ2-5|.|15
CASSSSMTSQETQYF
>TRBV28|TRBJ1-2|.|14
CASTPRGQFYGYTF
>TRBV6-1|TRBJ1-1|.|17
CASSAPPGAVLNTEAFF
>TRBV4-2|TRBJ2-7|TRBD1|15
CASSQWTGGDYEQYF
>TRBV10-1|TRBJ2-7|.|13
CASNTSGRYEQYF
>TRBV14|TRBJ2-1|.|14
CASSETSGYNEQFF
>TRBV4-1|TRBJ2-5|TRBD2|17
CASSQDRTSGRPETQYF
>TRBV4-1|TRBJ2-2|.|17
CASSPIWGGMNTGELFF
>TRBV19|TRBJ2-7|.|12
CASSRGGYEQYF
>TRBV10-3|TRBJ2-1|TRBD2|14
CAIMSGLAGTEQFF
>TRBV6-1|TRBJ2-7|.|13
CASSQPSGNEQYF
>TRBV7-8|TRBJ2-7|TRBD2|16
CASSSARLAGGGEQYF
>TRBV5-1|TRBJ2-4|.|14
CASSLAAGKDIQYF
>TRBV29-1|TRBJ2-1|.|11
CSVGWGNEQFF
>TRBV7-9|TRBJ1-3|TRBD1|14
CASRSTGYGNTIYF
>TRBV28|TRBJ1-3|.|16
CASSRARTSSGNTIYF
>TRBV5-6|TRBJ2-2|TRBD2|18
CASSQYTKPGLWAGELFF
>TRBV7-2|TRBJ1-6|.|17
CASSLRMAGLGISPLHF
>TRBV5-1|TRBJ1-1|.|13
CASSFSGLTEAFF
>TRBV6-1|TRBJ1-1|.|18
CASSVRQGLVRGNTEAFF
>TRBV6-5|TRBJ2-2|.|14
CAIADVANTGELFF
>TRBV20-1|TRBJ2-1|.|11
CSATSYNEQFF
>TRBV18|TRBJ1-1|.|15
CASSPERTRNTEAFF
>TRBV30|TRBJ1-1|.|15
CAWTSTGMPRTEAFF
>TRBV28|TRBJ2-7|.|15
CASSLLGAGTYEQYF
>TRBV7-2|TRBJ2-1|.|16
CASSTQSSGPYNEQFF
>TRBV30|TRBJ2-1|.|14
CAWSRQGTLKGQFF
>TRBV5-6|TRBJ2-7|.|14
CASSLDLRGDEQYF
>TRBV7-9|TRBJ1-3|.|13
CASSAEPGNTIYF
>TRBV7-9|TRBJ1-2|.|15
CASSSRSGGKGGYTF
>TRBV5-4|TRBJ1-4|TRBD1|15
CASSLKGQANEKLFF
>TRBV29-1|TRBJ1-2|.|13
CSVDSSTSYGYTF
>TRBV6-4|TRBJ1-1|TRBD1|15
CASSVSGTGDTEAFF
>TRBV28|TRBJ1-4|.|15
CASSSRQSLNEKLFF
>TRBV10-3|TRBJ1-1|.|11
CAIRDTTEAFF
>TRBV4-2|TRBJ2-1|.|13
CASSSDQFNEQFF
>TRBV5-1|TRBJ2-3|TRBD2|17
CASSLPLAGVGTDTQYF
>TRBV6-5|TRBJ1-4|.|15
CASSYLGQRDEKLFF
>TRBV28|TRBJ1-2|.|15
CASSLGIGRGEGYTF
>TRBV6-1|TRBJ1-2|.|13
CASSEGGAYGYTF
>TRBV29-1|TRBJ2-3|.|12
CSVEEAGGTQYF
>TRBV4-2|TRBJ2-3|.|16
CASSQVTAGQTNTQYF
>TRBV7-2|TRBJ2-7|TRBD2|16
CASSPRLAGSSYEQYF
>TRBV11-2|TRBJ2-7|.|13
CASSLVLGYEQYF
>TRBV7-8|TRBJ1-5|.|13
CASSAEGDQPQHF
>TRBV28|TRBJ1-6|.|14
CASSLGQFNSPLHF
>TRBV10-3|TRBJ2-5|TRBD2|16
CAISPGLAGGDETQYF
>TRBV10-1|TRBJ2-7|.|14
CASSESEGRNEQYF
>TRBV7-2|TRBJ1-5|.|14
CASSLVGGNQPQHF
>TRBV5-6|TRBJ2-2|TRBD2|15
CASSLFRGGTGELFF
>TRBV13|TRBJ2-3|TRBD2|18
CASSLGLASGGSTDTQYF
>TRBV11-2|TRBJ2-7|TRBD1|16
CASRVRGRTGNYEQYF
>TRBV7-6|TRBJ2-1|TRBD2|17
CASSLEGRTSGIGEQFF